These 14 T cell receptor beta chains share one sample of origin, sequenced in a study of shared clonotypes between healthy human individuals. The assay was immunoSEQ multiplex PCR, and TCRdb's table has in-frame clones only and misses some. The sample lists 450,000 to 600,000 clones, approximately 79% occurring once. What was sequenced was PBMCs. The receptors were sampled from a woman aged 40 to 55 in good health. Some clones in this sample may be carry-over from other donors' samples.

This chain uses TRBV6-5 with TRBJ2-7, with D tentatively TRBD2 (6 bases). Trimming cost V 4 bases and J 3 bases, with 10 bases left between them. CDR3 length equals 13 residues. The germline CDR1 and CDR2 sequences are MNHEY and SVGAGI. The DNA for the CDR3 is TGTGCCAGCAGTTTACTAGCTGGCTACGAGCAGTACTTC. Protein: CASSLLAGYEQYF.

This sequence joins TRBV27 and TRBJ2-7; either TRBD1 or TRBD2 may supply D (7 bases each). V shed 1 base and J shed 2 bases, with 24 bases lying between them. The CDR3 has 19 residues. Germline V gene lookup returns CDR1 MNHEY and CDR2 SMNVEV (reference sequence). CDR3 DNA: TGTGCCAGCAGTTTATATCTGGGGAGGGGACAGCCATTACCCTACGAGCAGTACTTC. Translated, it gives CASSLYLGRGQPLPYEQYF.

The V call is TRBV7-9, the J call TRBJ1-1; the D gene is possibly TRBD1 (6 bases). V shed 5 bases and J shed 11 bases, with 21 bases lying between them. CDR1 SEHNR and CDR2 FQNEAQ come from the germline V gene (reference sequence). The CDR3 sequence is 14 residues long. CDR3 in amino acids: CASSLRAGGGWAFF. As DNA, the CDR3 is TGTGCCAGCAGCCTGCGGGCGGGGGGCGGTTGGGCTTTCTTT.

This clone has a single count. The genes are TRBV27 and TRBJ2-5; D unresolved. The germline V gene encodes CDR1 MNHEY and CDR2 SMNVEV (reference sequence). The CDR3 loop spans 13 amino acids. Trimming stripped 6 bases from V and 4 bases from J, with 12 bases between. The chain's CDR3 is CASRGFGIETQYF. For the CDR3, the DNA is TGTGCCAGCAGGGGTTTTGGGATAGAGACCCAGTACTTC.

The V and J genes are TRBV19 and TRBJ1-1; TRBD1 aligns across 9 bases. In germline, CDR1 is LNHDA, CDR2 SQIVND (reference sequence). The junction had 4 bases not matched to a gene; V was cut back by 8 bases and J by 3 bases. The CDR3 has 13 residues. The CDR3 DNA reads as TGTGCCAGTGGGGACAGGGCGGACACTGAAGCTTTCTTT. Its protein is CASGDRADTEAFF.

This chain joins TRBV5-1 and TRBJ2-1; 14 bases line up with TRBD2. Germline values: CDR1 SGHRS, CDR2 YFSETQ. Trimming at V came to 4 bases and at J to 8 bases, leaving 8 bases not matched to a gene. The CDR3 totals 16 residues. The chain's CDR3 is CASSLGLAGDGDEQFF. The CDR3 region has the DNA TGCGCCAGCAGCCTGGGACTAGCGGGAGATGGGGATGAGCAGTTCTTC. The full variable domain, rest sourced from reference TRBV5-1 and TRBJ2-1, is KAGVTQTPRYLIKTRGQQVTLSCSPISGHRSVSWYQQTPGQGLQFLFEYFSETQRNKGNFPGRFSGRQFSNSRSEMNVSTLELGDSALYLCASSLGLAGDGDEQFFGPGTRLTVL.

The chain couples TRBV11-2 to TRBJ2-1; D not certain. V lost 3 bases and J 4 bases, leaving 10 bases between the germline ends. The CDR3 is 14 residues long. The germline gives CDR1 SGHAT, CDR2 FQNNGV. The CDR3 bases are TGTGCCAGCAGCTTGGCTGGAGCTTACAATGAGCAGTTCTTC. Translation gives CASSLAGAYNEQFF.

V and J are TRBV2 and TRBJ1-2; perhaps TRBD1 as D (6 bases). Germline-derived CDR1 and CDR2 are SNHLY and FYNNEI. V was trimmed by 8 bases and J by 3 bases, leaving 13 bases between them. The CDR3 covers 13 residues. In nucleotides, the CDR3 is TGTGCCAGCGCCCTGGACAGTTACTATGGCTACACCTTC. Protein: CASALDSYYGYTF.

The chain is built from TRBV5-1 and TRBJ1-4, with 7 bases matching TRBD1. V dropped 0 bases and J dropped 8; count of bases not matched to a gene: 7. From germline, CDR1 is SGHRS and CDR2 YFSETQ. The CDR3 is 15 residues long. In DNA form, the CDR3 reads TGCGCCAGCAGCTTGGACCGGGACAGACAAGAAAAACTGTTTTTT. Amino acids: CASSLDRDRQEKLFF.

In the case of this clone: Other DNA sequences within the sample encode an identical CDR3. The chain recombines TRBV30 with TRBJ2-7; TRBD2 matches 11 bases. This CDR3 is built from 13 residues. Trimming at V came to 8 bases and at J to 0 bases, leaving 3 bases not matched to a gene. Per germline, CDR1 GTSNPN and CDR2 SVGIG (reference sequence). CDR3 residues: CAVSGRASYEQYF. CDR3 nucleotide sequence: TGTGCCGTTAGCGGGAGGGCCTCCTACGAGCAGTACTTC.

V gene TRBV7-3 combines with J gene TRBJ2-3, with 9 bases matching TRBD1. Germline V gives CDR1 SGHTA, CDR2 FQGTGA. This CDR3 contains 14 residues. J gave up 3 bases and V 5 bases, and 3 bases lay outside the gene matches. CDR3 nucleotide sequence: TGTGCCAGCAGCACGACAGGGGGTACAGATACGCAGTATTTT. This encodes CASSTTGGTDTQYF.

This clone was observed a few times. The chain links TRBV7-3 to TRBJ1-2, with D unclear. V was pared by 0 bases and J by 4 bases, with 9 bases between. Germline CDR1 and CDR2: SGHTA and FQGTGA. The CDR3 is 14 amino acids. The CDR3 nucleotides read TGTGCCAGCAGCTTAACTCCAGGATCCTATGGCTACACCTTC. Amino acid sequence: CASSLTPGSYGYTF.

In DNA, the CDR3 is TGTGCCAGCTCACCACAAGGGAGGAATGAAAAACTGTTTTTT. Translated, it gives CASSPQGRNEKLFF. The rearrangement joins TRBV18 to TRBJ1-4, with D hard to call. This CDR3 has 14 residues. Germline values: CDR1 KGHSH, CDR2 LQKENI. V was clipped by 1 base and J by 5 bases, with 8 bases between them.

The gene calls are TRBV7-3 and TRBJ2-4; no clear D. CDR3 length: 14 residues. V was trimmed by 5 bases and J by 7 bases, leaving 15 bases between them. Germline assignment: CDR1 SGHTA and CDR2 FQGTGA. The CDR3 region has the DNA TGTGCCAGCAGCCCGGGTAATTCCGGGAACATTCAGTACTTC. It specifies CASSPGNSGNIQYF. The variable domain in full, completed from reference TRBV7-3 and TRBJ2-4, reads GAGVSQTPSNKVTEKGKYVELRCDPISGHTALYWYRQSLGQGPEFLIYFQGTGAADDSGLPNDRFFAVRPEGSVSTLKIQRTERGDSAVYLCASSPGNSGNIQYFGAGTRLSVL.